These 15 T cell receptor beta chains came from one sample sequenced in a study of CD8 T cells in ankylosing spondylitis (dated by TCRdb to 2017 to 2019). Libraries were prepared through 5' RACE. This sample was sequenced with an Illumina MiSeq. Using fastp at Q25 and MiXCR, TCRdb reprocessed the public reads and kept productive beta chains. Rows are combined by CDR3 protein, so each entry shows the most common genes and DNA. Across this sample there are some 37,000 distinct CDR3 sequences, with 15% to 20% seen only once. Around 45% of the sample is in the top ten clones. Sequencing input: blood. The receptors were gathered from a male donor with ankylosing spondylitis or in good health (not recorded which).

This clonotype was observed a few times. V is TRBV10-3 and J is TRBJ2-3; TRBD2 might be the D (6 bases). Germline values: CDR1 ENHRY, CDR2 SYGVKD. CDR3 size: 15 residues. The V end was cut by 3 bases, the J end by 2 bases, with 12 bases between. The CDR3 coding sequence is TGTGCCATCAGTGAACGTGGGAGGTCCACAGATACGCAGTATTTT. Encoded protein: CAISERGRSTDTQYF.

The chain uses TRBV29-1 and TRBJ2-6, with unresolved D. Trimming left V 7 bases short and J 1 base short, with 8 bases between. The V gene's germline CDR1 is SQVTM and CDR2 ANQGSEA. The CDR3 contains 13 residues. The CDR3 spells CSARWSGANVLTF. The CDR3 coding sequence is TGCAGCGCCCGATGGTCTGGGGCCAACGTCCTGACTTTC.

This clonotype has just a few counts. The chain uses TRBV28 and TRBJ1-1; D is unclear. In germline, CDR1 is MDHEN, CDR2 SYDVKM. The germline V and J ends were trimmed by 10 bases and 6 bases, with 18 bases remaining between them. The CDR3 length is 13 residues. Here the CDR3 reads CATRIYRTAEAFF. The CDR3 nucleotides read TGTGCCACGAGAATCTACAGAACTGCTGAAGCTTTCTTT.

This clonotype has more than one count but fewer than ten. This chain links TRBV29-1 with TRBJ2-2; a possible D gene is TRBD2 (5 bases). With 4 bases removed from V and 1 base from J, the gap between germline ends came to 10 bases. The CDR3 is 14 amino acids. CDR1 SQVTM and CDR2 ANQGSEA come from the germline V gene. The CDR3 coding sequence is TGCAGCGTTGGAGGGCCGCAGAACACCGGGGAGCTGTTTTTT. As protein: CSVGGPQNTGELFF.

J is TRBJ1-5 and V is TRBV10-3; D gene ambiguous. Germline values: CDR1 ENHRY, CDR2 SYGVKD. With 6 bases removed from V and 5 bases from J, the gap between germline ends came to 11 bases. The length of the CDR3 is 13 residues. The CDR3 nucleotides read TGTGCCATCAGGGGCGAGGGAGATCAGCCCCAGCATTTT. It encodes CAIRGEGDQPQHF.

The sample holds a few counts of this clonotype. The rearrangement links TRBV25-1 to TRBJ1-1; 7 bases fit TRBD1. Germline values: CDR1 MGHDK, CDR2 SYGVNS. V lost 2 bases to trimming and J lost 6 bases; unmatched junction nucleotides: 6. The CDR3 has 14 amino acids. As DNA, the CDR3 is TGTGCCAGCAGTGAAAGGACAGGACATGCTGAAGCTTTCTTT. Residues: CASSERTGHAEAFF. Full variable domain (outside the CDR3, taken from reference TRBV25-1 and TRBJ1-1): EADIYQTPRYLVIGTGKKITLECSQTMGHDKMYWYQQDPGMELHLIHYSYGVNSTEKGDLSSESTVSRIRTEHFPLTLESARPSHTSQYLCASSERTGHAEAFFGQGTRLTVV.

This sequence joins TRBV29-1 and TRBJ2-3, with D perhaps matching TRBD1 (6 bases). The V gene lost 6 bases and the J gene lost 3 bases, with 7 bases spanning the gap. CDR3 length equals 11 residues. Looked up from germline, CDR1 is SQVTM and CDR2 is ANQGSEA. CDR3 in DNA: TGCAGCGTAGGGGGAACAGATACGCAGTATTTT. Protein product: CSVGGTDTQYF.

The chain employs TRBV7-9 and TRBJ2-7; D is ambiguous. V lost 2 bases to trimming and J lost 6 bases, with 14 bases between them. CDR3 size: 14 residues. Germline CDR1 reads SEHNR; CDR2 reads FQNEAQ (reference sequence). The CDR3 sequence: CASSLSSALGEQYF. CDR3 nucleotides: TGTGCCAGCAGCTTATCCTCAGCCCTCGGCGAGCAGTACTTC.

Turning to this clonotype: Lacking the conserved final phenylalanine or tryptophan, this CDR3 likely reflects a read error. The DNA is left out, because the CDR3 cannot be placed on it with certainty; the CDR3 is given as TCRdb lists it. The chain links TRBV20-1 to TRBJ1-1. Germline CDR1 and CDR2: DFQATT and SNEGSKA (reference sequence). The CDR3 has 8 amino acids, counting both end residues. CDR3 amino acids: CSARGGAI.

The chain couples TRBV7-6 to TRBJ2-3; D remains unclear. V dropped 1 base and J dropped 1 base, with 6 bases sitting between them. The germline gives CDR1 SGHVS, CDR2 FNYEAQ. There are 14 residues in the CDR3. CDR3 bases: TGTGCCAGCAGCTTAGGCCAGCGCACAGATACGCAGTATTTT. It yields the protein CASSLGQRTDTQYF.

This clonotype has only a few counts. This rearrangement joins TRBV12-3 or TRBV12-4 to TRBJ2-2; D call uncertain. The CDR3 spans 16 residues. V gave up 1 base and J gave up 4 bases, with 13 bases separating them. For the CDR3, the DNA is TGTGCCAGCAGTTTAGGCCAAGGGTCGTCCACCGGGGAGCTGTTTTTT. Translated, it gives CASSLGQGSSTGELFF.

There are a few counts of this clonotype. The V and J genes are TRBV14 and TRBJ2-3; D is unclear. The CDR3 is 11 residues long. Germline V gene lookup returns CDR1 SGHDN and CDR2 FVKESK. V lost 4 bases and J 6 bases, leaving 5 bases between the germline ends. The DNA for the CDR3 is TGTGCCAGCAGCCCCGCGGATACGCAGTATTTT. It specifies CASSPADTQYF.

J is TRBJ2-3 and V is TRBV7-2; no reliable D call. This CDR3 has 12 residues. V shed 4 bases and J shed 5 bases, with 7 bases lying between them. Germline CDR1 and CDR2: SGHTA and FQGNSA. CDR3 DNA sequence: TGTGCCAGCAGCTCGAAGGGAGATACGCAGTATTTT. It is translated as CASSSKGDTQYF.

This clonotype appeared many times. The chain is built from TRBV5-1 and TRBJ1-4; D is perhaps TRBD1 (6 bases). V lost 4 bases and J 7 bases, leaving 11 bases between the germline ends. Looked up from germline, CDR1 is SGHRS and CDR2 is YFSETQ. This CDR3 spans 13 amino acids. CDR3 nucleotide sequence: TGCGCCAGCAGCGTCACAGGGATTGAAAAACTGTTTTTT. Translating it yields CASSVTGIEKLFF.

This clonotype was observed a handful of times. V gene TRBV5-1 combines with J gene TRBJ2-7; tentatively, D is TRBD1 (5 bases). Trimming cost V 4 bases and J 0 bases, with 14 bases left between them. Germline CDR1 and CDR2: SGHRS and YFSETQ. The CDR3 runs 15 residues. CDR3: CASSVQVGDSYEQYF. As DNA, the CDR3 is TGCGCCAGCAGCGTACAGGTTGGAGACTCCTACGAGCAGTACTTC.